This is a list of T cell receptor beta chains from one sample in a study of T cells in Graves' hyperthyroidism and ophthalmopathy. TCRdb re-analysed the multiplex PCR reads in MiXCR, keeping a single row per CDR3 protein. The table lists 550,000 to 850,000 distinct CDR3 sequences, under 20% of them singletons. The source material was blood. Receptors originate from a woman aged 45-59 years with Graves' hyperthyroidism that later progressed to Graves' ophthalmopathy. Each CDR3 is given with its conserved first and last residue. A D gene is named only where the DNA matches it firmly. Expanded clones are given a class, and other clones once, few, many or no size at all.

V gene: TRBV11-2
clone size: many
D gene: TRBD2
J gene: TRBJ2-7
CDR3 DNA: TGTGCCAGCAGCTTAGACCTTGCGGGGGGCGCAGATTGGGAGCAGTACTTC
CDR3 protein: CASSLDLAGGADWEQYF

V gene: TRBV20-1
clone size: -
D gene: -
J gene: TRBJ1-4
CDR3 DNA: TGCAGTGCCACACCGGACACCTCAAAACGACTGTTTTTT
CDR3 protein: CSATPDTSKRLFF

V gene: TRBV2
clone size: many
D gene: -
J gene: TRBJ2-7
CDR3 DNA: TGTGCCAGCAAGTTTGCTAGGGACTACGAGCAGTACTTC
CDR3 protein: CASKFARDYEQYF

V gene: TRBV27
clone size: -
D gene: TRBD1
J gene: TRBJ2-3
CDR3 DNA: TGTGCCAGCAGTCCACACCGGCAGACAGGGCCCCATATTACGCAGTATTTT
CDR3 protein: CASSPHRQTGPHITQYF

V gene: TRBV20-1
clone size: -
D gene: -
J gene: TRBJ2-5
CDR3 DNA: TGCAGTGCCAGCCGAAGACGGGGGTCCAACCAAGAGACCCAGTACTTC
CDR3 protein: CSASRRRGSNQETQYF

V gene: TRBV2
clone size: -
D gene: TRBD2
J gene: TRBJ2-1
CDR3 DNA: TGTGCCAGCGGTTGGTCCGGGGGGGCAAAGCAGTTCTTC
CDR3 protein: CASGWSGGAKQFF

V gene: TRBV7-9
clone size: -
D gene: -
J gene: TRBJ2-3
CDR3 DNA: TGTGCCAGCAGCTTTTCTGGTCCGGGAGATACGCAGTATTTT
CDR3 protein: CASSFSGPGDTQYF

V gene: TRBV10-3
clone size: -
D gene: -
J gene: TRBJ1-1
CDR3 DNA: TGTGCCATCAAGAGCTCCCTGAACACTGAAGCTTTCTTT
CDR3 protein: CAIKSSLNTEAFF

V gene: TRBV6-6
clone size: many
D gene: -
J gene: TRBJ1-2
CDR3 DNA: TGTGCCAGCAGTTACACGACGGGAGATAACTATGGCTACACCTTC
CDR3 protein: CASSYTTGDNYGYTF

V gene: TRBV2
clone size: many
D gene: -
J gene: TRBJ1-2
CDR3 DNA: TGTGCCAGCAGTGTTTTGCAGTCCTATGGCTACACCTTC
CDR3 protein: CASSVLQSYGYTF

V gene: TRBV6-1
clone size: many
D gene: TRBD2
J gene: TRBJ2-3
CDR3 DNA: TGTGCCAGCAGTGTGTCGGGACTAGCGGTACGAACAGATACGCAGTATTTT
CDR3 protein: CASSVSGLAVRTDTQYF

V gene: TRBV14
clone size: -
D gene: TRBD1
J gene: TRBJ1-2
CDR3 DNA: TGTGCCAGCAGCCAAGGACCGACAGGGCGGCACTATGGCTACACCTTC
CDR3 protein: CASSQGPTGRHYGYTF

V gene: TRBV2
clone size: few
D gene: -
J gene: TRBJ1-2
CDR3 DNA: TGTGCCAGCACCACTGACACGAACTATGGCTACACCTTC
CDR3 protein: CASTTDTNYGYTF

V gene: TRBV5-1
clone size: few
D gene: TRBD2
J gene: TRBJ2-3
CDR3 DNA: TGCGCCAGCAGCTACAGACTAGCGGCTAGCACAGATACGCAGTATTTT
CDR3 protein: CASSYRLAASTDTQYF

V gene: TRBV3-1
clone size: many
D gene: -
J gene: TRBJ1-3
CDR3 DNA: TGTGCCAGCAGCCGGGGACTGGACTCTGGAAACACCATATATTTT
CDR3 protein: CASSRGLDSGNTIYF

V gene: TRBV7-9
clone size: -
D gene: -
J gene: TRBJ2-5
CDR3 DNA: TGTGCCAGCAGCTTTAACGAAATAGGGCATGGGAGAGAGACCCAGTACTTC
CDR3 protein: CASSFNEIGHGRETQYF

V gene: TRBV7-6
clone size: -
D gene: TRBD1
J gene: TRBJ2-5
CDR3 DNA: TGTGCCAGCAGCTTATCTCCAATACAGGGGAGAGAGACCCAGTACTTC
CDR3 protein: CASSLSPIQGRETQYF

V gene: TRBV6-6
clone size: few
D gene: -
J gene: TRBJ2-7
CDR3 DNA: TGTGCCAGCAGTTACTCGGGGGAAGATGAGCAGTACTTC
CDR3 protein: CASSYSGEDEQYF

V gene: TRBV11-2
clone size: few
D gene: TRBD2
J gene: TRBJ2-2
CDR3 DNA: TGTGCCAGCAGCCGCGGGGGGACGAACACCGGGGAGCTGTTTTTT
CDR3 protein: CASSRGGTNTGELFF

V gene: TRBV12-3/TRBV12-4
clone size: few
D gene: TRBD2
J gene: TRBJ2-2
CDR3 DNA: TGTGCCAGCAACCTTAGCGGGGGAGTAACCGGGGAGCTGTTTTTT
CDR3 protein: CASNLSGGVTGELFF

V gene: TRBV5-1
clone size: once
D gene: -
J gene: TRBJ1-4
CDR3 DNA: TGCGCCAGCAGCTTTGGGACACTTAATGAAAAACTGTTTTTT
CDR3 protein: CASSFGTLNEKLFF

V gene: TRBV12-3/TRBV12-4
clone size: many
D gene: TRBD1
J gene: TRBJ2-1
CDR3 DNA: TGTGCCAGCAGACTGGACAGGGTTGGCTACAATGAGCAGTTCTTC
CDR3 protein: CASRLDRVGYNEQFF

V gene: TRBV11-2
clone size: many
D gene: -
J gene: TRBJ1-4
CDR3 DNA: TGTGCCAGCAGCTTAGTTAGGGGAGGTAATGAAAAACTGTTTTTT
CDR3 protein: CASSLVRGGNEKLFF

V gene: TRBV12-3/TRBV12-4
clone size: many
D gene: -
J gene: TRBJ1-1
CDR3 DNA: TGTGCCAGCAAACACACTGAAGCTTTCTTT
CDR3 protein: CASKHTEAFF

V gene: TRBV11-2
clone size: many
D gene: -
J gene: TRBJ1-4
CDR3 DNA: TGTGCCAGCAGCTTTTCCGAAAGGTCGGAAAAACTGTTTTTT
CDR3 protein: CASSFSERSEKLFF

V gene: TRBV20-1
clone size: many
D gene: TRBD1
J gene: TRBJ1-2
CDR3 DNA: TGCAGTGCTACCGACCTGACAGGGACGAACTATGGCTACACCTTC
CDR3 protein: CSATDLTGTNYGYTF

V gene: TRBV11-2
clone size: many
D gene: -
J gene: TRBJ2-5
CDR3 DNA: TGTGCCAGCATCGGGGGAGGCGAGACCCAGTACTTC
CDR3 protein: CASIGGGETQYF

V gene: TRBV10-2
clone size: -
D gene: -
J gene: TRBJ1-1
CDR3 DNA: TGCGCCAGCAGTGAACGGCCCAGAGAAGCTTTCTTT
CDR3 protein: CASSERPREAFF

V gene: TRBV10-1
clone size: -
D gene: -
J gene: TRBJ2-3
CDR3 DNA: TGCGCCAGCAGTGGATGGACTAGCACAGATACGCAGTATTTT
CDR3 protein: CASSGWTSTDTQYF